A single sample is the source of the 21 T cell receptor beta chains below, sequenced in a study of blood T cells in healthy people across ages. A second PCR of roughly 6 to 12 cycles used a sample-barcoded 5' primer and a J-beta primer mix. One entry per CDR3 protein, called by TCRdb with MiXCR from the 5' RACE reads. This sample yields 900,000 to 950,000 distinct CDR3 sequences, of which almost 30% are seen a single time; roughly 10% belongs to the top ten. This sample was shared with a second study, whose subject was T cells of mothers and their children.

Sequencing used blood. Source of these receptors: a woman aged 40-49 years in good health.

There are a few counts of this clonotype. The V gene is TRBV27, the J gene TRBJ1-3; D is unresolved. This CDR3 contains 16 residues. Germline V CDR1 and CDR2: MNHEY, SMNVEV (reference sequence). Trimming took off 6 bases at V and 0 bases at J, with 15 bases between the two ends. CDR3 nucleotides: TGTGCCAGCAGCCTGTCGGCTGCCGTCTCTGGAAACACCATATATTTT. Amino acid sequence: CASSLSAAVSGNTIYF.

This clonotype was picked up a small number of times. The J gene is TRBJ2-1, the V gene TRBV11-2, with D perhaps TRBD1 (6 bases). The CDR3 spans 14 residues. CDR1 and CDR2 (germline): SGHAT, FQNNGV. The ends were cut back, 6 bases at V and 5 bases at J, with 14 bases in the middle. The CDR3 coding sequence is TGTGCCAGCAGGTTCGGGCAGGGGCACAATGAGCAGTTCTTC. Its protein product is CASRFGQGHNEQFF.

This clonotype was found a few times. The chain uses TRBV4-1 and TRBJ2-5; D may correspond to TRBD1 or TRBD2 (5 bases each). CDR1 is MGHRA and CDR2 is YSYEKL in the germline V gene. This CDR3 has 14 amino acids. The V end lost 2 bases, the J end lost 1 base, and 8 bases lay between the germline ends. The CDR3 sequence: CASSQSGTQETQYF. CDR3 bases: TGCGCCAGCAGCCAATCCGGGACCCAAGAGACCCAGTACTTC.

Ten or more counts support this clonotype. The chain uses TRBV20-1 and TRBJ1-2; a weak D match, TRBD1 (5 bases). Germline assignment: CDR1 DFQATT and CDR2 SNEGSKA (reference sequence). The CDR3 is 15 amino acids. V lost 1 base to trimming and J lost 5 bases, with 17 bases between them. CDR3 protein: CSARVALARVYGYTF. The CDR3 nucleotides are TGCAGTGCTAGAGTGGCCCTTGCCAGGGTATATGGCTACACCTTC.

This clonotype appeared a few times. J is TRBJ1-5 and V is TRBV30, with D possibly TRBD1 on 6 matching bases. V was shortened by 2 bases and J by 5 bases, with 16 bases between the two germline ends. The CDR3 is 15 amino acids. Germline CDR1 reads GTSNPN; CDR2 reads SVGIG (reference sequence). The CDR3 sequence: CAWSPGHSLHQPQHF. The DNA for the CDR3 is TGTGCCTGGAGTCCGGGACACAGCCTTCATCAGCCCCAGCATTTT. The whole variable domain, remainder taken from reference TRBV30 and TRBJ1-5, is SQTIHQWPATLVQPVGSPLSLECTVEGTSNPNLYWYRQAAGRGLQLLFYSVGIGQISSEVPQNLSASRPQDRQFILSSKKLLLSDSGFYLCAWSPGHSLHQPQHFGDGTRLSIL.

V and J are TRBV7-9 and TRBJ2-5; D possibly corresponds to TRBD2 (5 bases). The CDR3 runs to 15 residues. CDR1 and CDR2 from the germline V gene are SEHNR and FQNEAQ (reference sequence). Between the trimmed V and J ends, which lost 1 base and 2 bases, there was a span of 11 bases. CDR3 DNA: TGTGCCAGCAGCTTAGAGCTAGCAGAGCAAGAGACCCAGTACTTC. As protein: CASSLELAEQETQYF.

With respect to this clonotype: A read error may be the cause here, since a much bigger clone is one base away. CDR3 nucleotides: TGCGCCAGCAGCTTGGAACAGACCTCCTACAATGAGCAGTACTTC. Its protein is CASSLEQTSYNEQYF. The chain joins TRBV5-1 to TRBJ2-7, with D unresolved. Between the trimmed V and J ends, which lost 0 bases and 7 bases, there was a span of 17 bases. Germline lookup yields CDR1 SGHRS and CDR2 YFSETQ. The CDR3 spans 15 residues.

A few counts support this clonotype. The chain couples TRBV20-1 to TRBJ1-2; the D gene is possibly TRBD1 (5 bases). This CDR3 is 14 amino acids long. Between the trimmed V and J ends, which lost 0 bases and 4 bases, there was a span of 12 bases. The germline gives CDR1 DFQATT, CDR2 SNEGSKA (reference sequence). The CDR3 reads CSARDRAGIYGYTF. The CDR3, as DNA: TGCAGTGCTAGAGATCGGGCAGGGATCTATGGCTACACCTTC.

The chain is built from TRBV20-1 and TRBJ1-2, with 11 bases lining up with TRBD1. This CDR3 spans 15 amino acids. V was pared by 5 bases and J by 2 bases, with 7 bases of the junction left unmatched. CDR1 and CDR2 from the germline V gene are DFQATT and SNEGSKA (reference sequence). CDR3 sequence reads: CSASPGTGGNYGYTF. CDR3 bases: TGCAGTGCTTCTCCGGGGACAGGGGGAAACTATGGCTACACCTTC.

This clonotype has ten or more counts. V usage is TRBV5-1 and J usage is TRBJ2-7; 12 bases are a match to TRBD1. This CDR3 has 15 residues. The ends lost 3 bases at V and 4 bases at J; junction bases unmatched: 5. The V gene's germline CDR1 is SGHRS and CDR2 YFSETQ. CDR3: CASSSGTGGEYEQYF. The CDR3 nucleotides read TGCGCCAGCAGCTCCGGGACAGGGGGCGAGTACGAGCAGTACTTC.

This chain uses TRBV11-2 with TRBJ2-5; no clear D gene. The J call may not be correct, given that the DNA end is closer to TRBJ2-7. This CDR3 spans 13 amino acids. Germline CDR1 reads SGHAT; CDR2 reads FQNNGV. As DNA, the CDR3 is TGTGCCAGCGGCCACTCCACCTCCTACGAGCAGTACTTC. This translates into CASGHSTSYEQYF.

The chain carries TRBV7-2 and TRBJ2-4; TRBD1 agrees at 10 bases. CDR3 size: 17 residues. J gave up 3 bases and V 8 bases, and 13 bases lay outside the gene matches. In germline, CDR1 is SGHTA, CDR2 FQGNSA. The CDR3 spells CASAISMRTGGKNIQYF. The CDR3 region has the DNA TGTGCCAGCGCAATATCGATGAGGACAGGGGGCAAAAACATTCAGTACTTC.

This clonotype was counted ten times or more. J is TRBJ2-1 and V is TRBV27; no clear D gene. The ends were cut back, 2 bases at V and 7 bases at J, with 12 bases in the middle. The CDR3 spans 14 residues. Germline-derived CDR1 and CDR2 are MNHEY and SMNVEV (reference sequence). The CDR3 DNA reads TGTGCCAGCAGTTTAGGTTTTGAGTTGAATGAGCAGTTCTTC. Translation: CASSLGFELNEQFF.

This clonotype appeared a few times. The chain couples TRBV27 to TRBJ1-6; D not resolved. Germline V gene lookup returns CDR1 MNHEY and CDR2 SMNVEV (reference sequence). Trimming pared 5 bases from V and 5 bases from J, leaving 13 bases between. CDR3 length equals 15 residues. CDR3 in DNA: TGTGCCAGCAGTCCCAGAAAGTGGGATAATTCACCCCTCCACTTT. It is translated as CASSPRKWDNSPLHF.

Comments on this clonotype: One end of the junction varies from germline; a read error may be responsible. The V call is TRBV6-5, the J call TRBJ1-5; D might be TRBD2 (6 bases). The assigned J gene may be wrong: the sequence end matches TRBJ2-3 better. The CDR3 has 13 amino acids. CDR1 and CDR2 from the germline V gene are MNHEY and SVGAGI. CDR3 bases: TGTACCAGCAGCGGGCAGCAAAATCAGCCCCAGTATTTT. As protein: CTSSGQQNQPQYF.

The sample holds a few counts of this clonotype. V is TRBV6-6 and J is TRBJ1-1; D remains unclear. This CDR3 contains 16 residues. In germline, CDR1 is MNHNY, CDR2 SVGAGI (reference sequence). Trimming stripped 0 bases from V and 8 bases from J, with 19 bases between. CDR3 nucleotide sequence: TGTGCCAGCAGTTACTCGAACTCCCGGGAGGTCAACGAAGCTTTCTTT. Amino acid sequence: CASSYSNSREVNEAFF.

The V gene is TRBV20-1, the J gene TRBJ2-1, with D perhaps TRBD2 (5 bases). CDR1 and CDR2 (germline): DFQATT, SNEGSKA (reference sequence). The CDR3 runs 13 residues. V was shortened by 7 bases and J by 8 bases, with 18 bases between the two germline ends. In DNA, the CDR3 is TGCAGTGTTAAGTGGGAGTACATGGATGAGCAGTTCTTC. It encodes CSVKWEYMDEQFF.

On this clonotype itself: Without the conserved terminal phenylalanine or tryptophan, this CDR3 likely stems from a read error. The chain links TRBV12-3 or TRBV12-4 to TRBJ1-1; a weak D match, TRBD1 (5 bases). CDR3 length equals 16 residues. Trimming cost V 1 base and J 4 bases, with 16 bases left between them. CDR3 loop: CASSLGGWGLGTEAFC. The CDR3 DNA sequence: TGTGCCAGCAGTTTAGGGGGGTGGGGTCTGGGCACTGAAGCTTTCTGT.

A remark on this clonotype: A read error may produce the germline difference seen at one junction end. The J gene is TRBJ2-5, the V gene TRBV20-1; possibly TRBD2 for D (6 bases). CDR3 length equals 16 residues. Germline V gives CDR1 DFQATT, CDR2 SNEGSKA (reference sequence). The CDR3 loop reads CSVRDFRGVPRETQYF. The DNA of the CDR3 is TGCAGTGTTAGAGATTTCCGCGGGGTGCCCCGAGAGACCCAGTACTTC.

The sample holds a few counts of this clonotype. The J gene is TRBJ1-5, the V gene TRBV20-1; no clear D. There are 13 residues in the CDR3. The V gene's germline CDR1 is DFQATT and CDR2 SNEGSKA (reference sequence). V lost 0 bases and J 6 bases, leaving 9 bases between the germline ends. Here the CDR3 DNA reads TGCAGTGCTAGAGAGCATCTTGGTCAGCCCCAGCATTTT. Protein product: CSAREHLGQPQHF.

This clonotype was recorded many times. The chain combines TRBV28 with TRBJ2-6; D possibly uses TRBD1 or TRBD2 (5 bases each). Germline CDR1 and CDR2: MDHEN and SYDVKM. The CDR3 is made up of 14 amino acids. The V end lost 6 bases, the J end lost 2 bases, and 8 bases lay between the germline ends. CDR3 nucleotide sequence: TGTGCCAGCAGAGAGGGGCCTGGGGCCAACGTCCTGACTTTC. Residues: CASREGPGANVLTF. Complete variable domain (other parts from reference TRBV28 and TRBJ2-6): DVKVTQSSRYLVKRTGEKVFLECVQDMDHENMFWYRQDPGLGLRLIYFSYDVKMKEKGDIPEGYSVSREKKERFSLILESASTNQTSMYLCASREGPGANVLTFGAGSRLTVL.